The 32 T cell receptor beta chains listed next were all sequenced from one sample in a study of cytomegalovirus exposure and HLA in healthy donors. A multiplex PCR was run with 60 Vbeta primers and 13 Jbeta primers. Assay used: immunoSEQ multiplex PCR; TCRdb lists only in-frame clones, some missing. Here the sample spans about 140,000 clones, roughly 68% being singletons. The specimen sequenced was PBMCs. The receptors here all came from a young man in good health and CMV-seropositive.

The chain combines TRBV6-5 with TRBJ2-3; the D is unclear. There are 14 residues in the CDR3. The germline V gene encodes CDR1 MNHEY and CDR2 SVGAGI. V lost 6 bases to trimming and J lost 4 bases, with 14 bases between them. The CDR3 sequence is CASRPYSGPDTQYF. CDR3 bases: TGTGCCAGCAGACCATACAGTGGCCCAGATACGCAGTATTTT.

The chain couples TRBV7-9 to TRBJ1-1; TRBD1 matches 10 bases. The CDR3 extends over 15 amino acids. Germline V CDR1 and CDR2: SEHNR, FQNEAQ (reference sequence). Trimming cost V 5 bases and J 5 bases; bases outside gene matches: 8. CDR3 nucleotides: TGTGCCAGCAGCATCCGGGACAGGGGCGAGACTGAAGCTTTCTTT. This translates into CASSIRDRGETEAFF.

The V and J genes are TRBV27 and TRBJ2-1, with D tentatively TRBD1 (6 bases). There are 14 residues in the CDR3. Trimming shortened V by 8 bases and J by 12 bases, and 23 bases separated the two germline ends. Germline lookup yields CDR1 MNHEY and CDR2 SMNVEV (reference sequence). The chain's CDR3 is CASYKQGSSSRQFF. The DNA for the CDR3 is TGTGCCAGCTATAAACAGGGTTCTTCGAGTAGGCAGTTCTTC.

The chain employs TRBV4-1 and TRBJ2-7; no reliable D call. In germline, CDR1 is MGHRA, CDR2 YSYEKL. This CDR3 has 15 residues. V lost 1 base to trimming and J lost 2 bases, with 12 bases between them. CDR3 loop: CASSQVFLSTYEQYF. The CDR3 nucleotides read TGCGCCAGCAGCCAAGTTTTCCTTTCTACCTACGAGCAGTACTTC.

This clone was observed a handful of times. This chain joins TRBV5-8 and TRBJ2-7; D uncertain. The CDR3 contains 14 residues. Germline V gives CDR1 SGHTS, CDR2 YDEGEE. V gave up 0 bases and J gave up 0 bases, with 7 bases separating them. This CDR3 reads CASSLGRTSYEQYF. CDR3 nucleotide sequence: TGTGCCAGCAGCTTGGGCAGAACCTCCTACGAGCAGTACTTC.

Worth noting for this clone: Different DNA sequences within this sample yield the same CDR3. The chain recombines TRBV5-4 with TRBJ2-7; weak D call: TRBD1 (6 bases). V was trimmed by 2 bases and J by 0 bases, leaving 12 bases between them. The CDR3 loop spans 15 amino acids. Germline CDR1 is SGHNT and CDR2 is YYREEE (reference sequence). The CDR3 DNA follows: TGTGCCAGCAGCTTTGGGGGCGCCTTCTCCTACGAGCAGTACTTC. This gives the protein CASSFGGAFSYEQYF.

This clone was picked up a small number of times. The chain links TRBV5-1 to TRBJ1-5; 8 bases match TRBD1. Per the germline V gene, CDR1 is SGHRS and CDR2 is YFSETQ. The CDR3 is 15 amino acids. V was pared by 0 bases and J by 5 bases, with 4 bases of the junction left unmatched. CDR3 coding DNA: TGCGCCAGCAGCTTGGAGGGACAGGATTATCAGCCCCAGCATTTT. It specifies CASSLEGQDYQPQHF.

CDR3 in DNA: TGCGCCAGCAGCCAAGGGGGAGCGTTCTCCTACGAGCAGTACTTC. It encodes CASSQGGAFSYEQYF. The V gene is TRBV4-1, the J gene TRBJ2-7, with D perhaps matching TRBD2 (5 bases). There are 15 residues in the CDR3. V gave up 1 base and J gave up 0 bases, with 10 bases separating them. Germline V lookup: CDR1 MGHRA, CDR2 YSYEKL.

The genes are TRBV7-9 and TRBJ2-5, with D possibly TRBD2 on 6 matching bases. This CDR3 spans 13 amino acids. V lost 6 bases, J lost 4 bases, and 12 bases lay in between. Germline CDR1 SEHNR, CDR2 FQNEAQ (reference sequence). The CDR3 DNA sequence: TGTGCCAGCAGTCGACCCGGGGGAGAGACCCAGTACTTC. Encoded protein: CASSRPGGETQYF.

This clone turned up a few times. This chain connects TRBV28 to TRBJ2-4; 8 bases align to TRBD2. Germline V CDR1 and CDR2: MDHEN, SYDVKM. This CDR3 spans 18 amino acids. Germline trimming cut 5 bases from V and 8 bases from J; bases unmatched to any gene: 20. This CDR3 reads CASSRHFDGRGGWDIQYF. CDR3 nucleotide sequence: TGTGCCAGCAGTCGCCACTTCGACGGACGGGGGGGTTGGGACATTCAGTACTTC.

This rearrangement joins TRBV10-1 to TRBJ2-2, with TRBD1 as a possible D gene (6 bases). This CDR3 contains 14 residues. Per germline, CDR1 WNHNN and CDR2 SYGVQD (reference sequence). V shed 6 bases and J shed 3 bases, with 11 bases lying between them. The CDR3 DNA reads as TGCGCCAGCAGAGCCCAGGGGTACACCGGGGAGCTGTTTTTT. Encoded protein: CASRAQGYTGELFF.

The genes are TRBV19 and TRBJ1-2; 8 bases match TRBD1. The length of the CDR3 is 15 residues. The junction had 13 bases not matched to a gene; V was cut back by 9 bases and J by 4 bases. Germline CDR1 reads LNHDA; CDR2 reads SQIVND (reference sequence). CDR3 nucleotides: TGTGCCAGCCACACCCCGGGACAGGCCAGCTATGGCTACACCTTC. Residues: CASHTPGQASYGYTF.

This rearrangement joins TRBV25-1 to TRBJ2-5; 9 bases line up with TRBD1. The V segment lost 7 bases and the J segment 4 bases; nucleotides outside the gene matches: 1. The germline CDR1 and CDR2 sequences are MGHDK and SYGVNS. This CDR3 contains 12 residues. In nucleotides, the CDR3 is TGTGCCAGCACGGACAGGGGAGAGACCCAGTACTTC. As protein: CASTDRGETQYF.

The chain couples TRBV25-1 to TRBJ2-4; the match to TRBD1 covers 9 bases. Unmatched junction bases numbered 6, after V lost 4 bases and J lost 8 bases. This CDR3 spans 14 amino acids. Germline V gene data show CDR1 as MGHDK and CDR2 as SYGVNS. The CDR3 region is CASSARDREYIQYF. CDR3 DNA sequence: TGTGCCAGCAGTGCTCGGGACAGGGAATACATTCAGTACTTC. Looking up the rest from reference TRBV25-1 and TRBJ2-4 gives the full variable domain: EADIYQTPRYLVIGTGKKITLECSQTMGHDKMYWYQQDPGMELHLIHYSYGVNSTEKGDLSSESTVSRIRTEHFPLTLESARPSHTSQYLCASSARDREYIQYFGAGTRLSVL.

V usage is TRBV4-1 and J usage is TRBJ2-1, with 14 positions matching TRBD2. Germline CDR1 and CDR2: MGHRA and YSYEKL. The V gene end was trimmed by 2 bases and the J gene end by 12 bases; junction bases not matched to a gene: 6. This CDR3 spans 15 amino acids. The CDR3 region has the DNA TGCGCCAGCAGCCAACCGGGACTAGCGGGAGTCGGGCAGTTCTTC. Its protein product is CASSQPGLAGVGQFF.

V gene TRBV6-6 combines with J gene TRBJ2-3; D is unclear. This CDR3 contains 13 residues. Germline-derived CDR1 and CDR2 are MNHNY and SVGAGI (reference sequence). CDR3 protein: CSSAAPSTDTQYF. The CDR3 bases are TGTTCCTCGGCGGCGCCTAGCACAGATACGCAGTATTTT.

The V gene is TRBV4-2, the J gene TRBJ2-7, with D perhaps matching TRBD1 (6 bases). This CDR3 is built from 15 residues. Trimming took 0 bases from V and 0 from J, leaving 9 bases between them. The germline CDR1 and CDR2 sequences are LGHNA and YNFKEQ. CDR3 loop: CASSQDLDSSYEQYF. The CDR3 bases are TGTGCCAGCAGCCAAGATCTGGACAGCTCCTACGAGCAGTACTTC.

V usage is TRBV4-1 and J usage is TRBJ2-3, with a possible D match to TRBD1 (5 bases). V dropped 4 bases and J dropped 0 bases, with 11 bases sitting between them. The germline CDR1 and CDR2 sequences are MGHRA and YSYEKL. This CDR3 region has 15 residues. The CDR3 DNA reads as TGCGCCAGCAGCCCTGGGGCAACTAGCACAGATACGCAGTATTTT. Protein: CASSPGATSTDTQYF.

V and J are TRBV29-1 and TRBJ1-4, with TRBD1 as a possible D gene (6 bases). Trimming shortened V by 6 bases and J by 11 bases, and 10 bases separated the two germline ends. CDR3 length: 10 residues. The germline CDR1 and CDR2 sequences are SQVTM and ANQGSEA. As DNA, the CDR3 is TGCAGCGTGGGGGCTGGTAAACTGTTTTTT. Its protein product is CSVGAGKLFF.

This clone showed up just once. J is TRBJ2-3 and V is TRBV19, with 8 bases identical to TRBD2. CDR1 LNHDA and CDR2 SQIVND come from the germline V gene (reference sequence). The CDR3 consists of 15 residues. J lost 4 bases, V lost 8 bases, and 11 bases had no gene match. CDR3 DNA: TGTGCCAGTGAAGGGACTAGGGGATTTCCAGATACGCAGTATTTT. Protein: CASEGTRGFPDTQYF.

V gene TRBV5-4 combines with J gene TRBJ2-1, with a possible D match to TRBD1 (5 bases). Germline loops: CDR1 SGHNT, CDR2 YYREEE (reference sequence). The CDR3 loop spans 15 amino acids. The V gene lost 4 bases and the J gene lost 4 bases, with 15 bases spanning the gap. The CDR3 region has the DNA TGTGCCAGCAGCCGACCTCAGGGTACGTACAATGAGCAGTTCTTC. Translated, it gives CASSRPQGTYNEQFF.

The chain employs TRBV28 and TRBJ1-1, with 8 bases aligning to TRBD1. The CDR3 is 15 amino acids. Germline values: CDR1 MDHEN, CDR2 SYDVKM. After removal of 4 bases from V and 5 bases from J, the junction contained 9 bases not matched to a gene. CDR3 residues: CASSSFGQGGTEAFF. The CDR3 DNA reads TGTGCCAGCAGTTCTTTCGGACAGGGTGGGACTGAAGCTTTCTTT.

This chain connects TRBV28 to TRBJ2-1; D not resolved. The CDR3 extends over 13 amino acids. Trimming stripped 7 bases from V and 0 bases from J, with 7 bases between. CDR1 is MDHEN, CDR2 SYDVKM, per germline. CDR3 residues: CASKADSYNEQFF. Written as DNA, the CDR3 is TGTGCCAGCAAAGCCGACTCCTACAATGAGCAGTTCTTC.

The chain links TRBV29-1 to TRBJ1-1; D remains ambiguous. The germline V gene encodes CDR1 SQVTM and CDR2 ANQGSEA. The CDR3 spans 17 residues. The V end was cut by 7 bases, the J end by 3 bases, with 27 bases between. In DNA form, the CDR3 reads TGCAGCGCCATCCACCTCGTGGTCAACTCCGGGTACACTGAAGCTTTCTTT. This encodes CSAIHLVVNSGYTEAFF.

This chain connects TRBV19 to TRBJ2-7; weak D call: TRBD1 (5 bases). Germline values: CDR1 LNHDA, CDR2 SQIVND (reference sequence). CDR3 length equals 15 residues. V lost 3 bases, J lost 2 bases, and 14 bases lay in between. The CDR3 reads CASSIVWQGPYEQYF. DNA of the CDR3: TGTGCCAGTAGTATCGTGTGGCAGGGCCCCTACGAGCAGTACTTC.

The chain recombines TRBV29-1 with TRBJ2-7; TRBD2 matches at 10 bases. The V and J ends lost 3 bases and 5 bases, in that order; junction bases with no gene match: 13. CDR1 SQVTM and CDR2 ANQGSEA come from the germline V gene. There are 16 residues in the CDR3. The CDR3 DNA follows: TGCAGCGTTGATCGTTTTTCTAGCGGGAGTTGGGACGAGCAGTACTTC. The encoded protein is CSVDRFSSGSWDEQYF.

The DNA of the CDR3 is TGTGCCAGCAGCTTAGGTAGCGGGAATCCCGATACGCAGTATTTT. Translation: CASSLGSGNPDTQYF. This chain joins TRBV7-2 and TRBJ2-3; 8 nucleotides align to TRBD2. CDR1 is SGHTA, CDR2 FQGNSA, per germline. V lost 1 base, J lost 6 bases, and 6 bases stayed unmatched. The CDR3 sequence is 15 residues long.

Here the CDR3 DNA reads TGTGCCAGCAGCCCCTCTCCCCCGAGGGCTTTCTTT. Its translation is CASSPSPPRAFF. The V call is TRBV14, the J call TRBJ1-1; D uncertain. V was cut by 4 bases and J by 11 bases, with 14 bases left in between. Germline assignment: CDR1 SGHDN and CDR2 FVKESK. The CDR3 consists of 12 residues.

CDR3 in amino acids: CASEPGQSVAEAFF. CDR3 bases: TGTGCCAGCGAACCGGGACAGTCAGTCGCTGAAGCTTTCTTT. The chain has TRBV28 and TRBJ1-1, with TRBD1 identical over 7 bases. Germline V gene sequence: CDR1 MDHEN, CDR2 SYDVKM. The ends lost 8 bases at V and 6 bases at J; junction bases unmatched: 12. The CDR3 runs 14 residues.

Turning to this clone: Its ends do not fully match the called genes, so a read error is possible. The chain links TRBV6-6 to TRBJ2-2, with 7 bases fitting TRBD1. Germline V gene lookup returns CDR1 MNHNY and CDR2 SVGAGI (reference sequence). The length of the CDR3 is 14 residues. CDR3 region: CASRGTANAGELFF. CDR3 DNA: TGTGCCAGCAGAGGGACAGCGAACGCCGGGGAGCTGTTTTTT.

This rearrangement joins TRBV30 to TRBJ1-5; 7 positions match TRBD1. Germline CDR1 reads GTSNPN; CDR2 reads SVGIG (reference sequence). CDR3 size: 15 residues. Trimming cost V 2 bases and J 2 bases; bases outside gene matches: 6. CDR3 in DNA: TGTGCCTGGAGTAGAGGGGGCAAGGGCAATCAGCCCCAGCATTTT. Amino acids: CAWSRGGKGNQPQHF.

The chain is built from TRBV27 and TRBJ2-7; 9 nucleotides align to TRBD2. Trimming cost V 6 bases and J 6 bases; bases outside gene matches: 12. The CDR3 runs 15 residues. Germline V gene lookup returns CDR1 MNHEY and CDR2 SMNVEV (reference sequence). The CDR3 DNA sequence: TGTGCCAGCAGCGGACGCTTAGCGGGAGTGGGCGAGCAGTACTTC. Amino acid sequence: CASSGRLAGVGEQYF.